This T cell receptor beta chain is drawn from a study of regulatory T cells in long-lasting Graves disease. Study details: Persistent Graves' disease meant over 5 years of antithyroid drugs with positive TSH receptor antibodies.

Libraries of TCR beta came from iRepertoire HTBI primers plus Arm-PCR of CDR3 regions. Each CDR3 protein gets one entry after TCRdb re-called the multiplex PCR reads with MiXCR. The data show about 460,000 distinct CDR3 sequences, with roughly 22% seen just once and less than 15% held by the top ten. Time point denoted: persistent/refractory GD, antithyroid drugs over 5 years with positive TRAb. PBMC-derived RNA was used for the TCR library. This receptor was identified in a female donor with Graves disease. The material was peripheral blood mononuclear cells (PBMCs), obtained when the disease was refractory, from a patient treated with antithyroid drugs.

CDR3 nucleotide sequence: TGCAGTGCTAGCGGGACAGAAAAAGGACAGCCCCAGCATTTT. Residues: CSASGTEKGQPQHF. This chain links TRBV20-1 with TRBJ1-5, with TRBD1 matching over 7 bases. The CDR3 is made up of 14 amino acids. Germline V gene sequence: CDR1 DFQATT, CDR2 SNEGSKA (reference sequence). J lost 7 bases, V lost 3 bases, and 9 bases had no gene match.